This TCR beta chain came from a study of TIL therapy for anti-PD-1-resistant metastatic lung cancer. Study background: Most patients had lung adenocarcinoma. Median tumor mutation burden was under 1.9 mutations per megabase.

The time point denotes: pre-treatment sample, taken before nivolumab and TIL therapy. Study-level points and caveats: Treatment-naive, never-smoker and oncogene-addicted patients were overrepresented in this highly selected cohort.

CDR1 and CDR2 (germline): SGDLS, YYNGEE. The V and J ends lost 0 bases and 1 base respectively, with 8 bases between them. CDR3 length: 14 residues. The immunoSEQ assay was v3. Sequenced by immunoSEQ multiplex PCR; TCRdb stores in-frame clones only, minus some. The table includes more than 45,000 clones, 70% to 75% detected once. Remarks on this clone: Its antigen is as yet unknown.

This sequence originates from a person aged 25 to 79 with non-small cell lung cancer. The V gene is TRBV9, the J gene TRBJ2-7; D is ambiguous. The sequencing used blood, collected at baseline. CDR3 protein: CASSVAVGSYEQYF. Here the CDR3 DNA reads TGTGCCAGCAGCGTAGCAGTCGGATCCTACGAGCAGTACTTC.